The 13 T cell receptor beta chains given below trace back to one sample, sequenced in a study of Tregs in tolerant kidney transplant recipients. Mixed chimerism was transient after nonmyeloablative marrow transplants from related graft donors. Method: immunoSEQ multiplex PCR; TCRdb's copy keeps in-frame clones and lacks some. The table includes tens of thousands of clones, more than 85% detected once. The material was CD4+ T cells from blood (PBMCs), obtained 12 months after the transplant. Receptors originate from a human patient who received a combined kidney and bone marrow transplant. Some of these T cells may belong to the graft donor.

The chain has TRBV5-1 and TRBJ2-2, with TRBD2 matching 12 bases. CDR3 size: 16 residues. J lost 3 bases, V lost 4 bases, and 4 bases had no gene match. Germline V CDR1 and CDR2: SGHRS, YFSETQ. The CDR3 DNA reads TGCGCCAGCAGCCACGGACTAGCGGGGTACACCGGGGAGCTGTTTTTT. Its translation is CASSHGLAGYTGELFF.

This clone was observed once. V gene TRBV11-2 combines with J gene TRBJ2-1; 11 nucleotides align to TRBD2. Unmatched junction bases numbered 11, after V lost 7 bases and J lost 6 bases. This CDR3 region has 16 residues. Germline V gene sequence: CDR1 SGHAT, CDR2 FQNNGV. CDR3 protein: CASIQRQTSGVNEQFF. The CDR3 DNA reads TGTGCCAGCATTCAAAGGCAGACTAGCGGGGTCAATGAGCAGTTCTTC.

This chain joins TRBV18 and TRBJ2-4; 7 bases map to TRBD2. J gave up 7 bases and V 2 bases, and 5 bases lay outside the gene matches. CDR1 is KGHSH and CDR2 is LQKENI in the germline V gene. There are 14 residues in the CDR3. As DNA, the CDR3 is TGTGCCAGCTCACCAGACGGGAGGACGAACATTCAGTACTTC. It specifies CASSPDGRTNIQYF. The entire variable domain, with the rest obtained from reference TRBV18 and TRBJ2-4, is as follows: NAGVMQNPRHLVRRRGQEARLRCSPMKGHSHVYWYRQLPEEGLKFMVYLQKENIIDESGMPKERFSAEFPKEGPSILRIQQVVRGDSAAYFCASSPDGRTNIQYFGAGTRLSVL.

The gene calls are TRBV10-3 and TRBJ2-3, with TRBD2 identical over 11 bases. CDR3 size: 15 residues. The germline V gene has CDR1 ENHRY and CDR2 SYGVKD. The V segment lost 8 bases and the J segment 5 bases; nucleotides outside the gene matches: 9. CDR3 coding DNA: TGTGCCATCTCCCAAACTAGCGGGAGTCTAGATACGCAGTATTTT. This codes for CAISQTSGSLDTQYF.

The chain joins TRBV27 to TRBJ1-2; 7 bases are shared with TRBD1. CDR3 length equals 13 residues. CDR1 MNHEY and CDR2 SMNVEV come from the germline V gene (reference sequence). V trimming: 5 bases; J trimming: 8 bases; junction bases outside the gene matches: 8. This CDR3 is CASSGRQGRGYTF. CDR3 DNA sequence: TGTGCCAGCAGTGGGCGACAGGGTAGGGGCTACACCTTC.

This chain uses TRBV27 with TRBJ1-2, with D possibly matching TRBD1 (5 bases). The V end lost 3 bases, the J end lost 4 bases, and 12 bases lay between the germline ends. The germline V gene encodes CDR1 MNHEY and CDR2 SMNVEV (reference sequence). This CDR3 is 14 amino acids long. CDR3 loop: CASSFHSGFYGYTF. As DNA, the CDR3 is TGTGCCAGCAGTTTCCATTCAGGGTTCTATGGCTACACCTTC.

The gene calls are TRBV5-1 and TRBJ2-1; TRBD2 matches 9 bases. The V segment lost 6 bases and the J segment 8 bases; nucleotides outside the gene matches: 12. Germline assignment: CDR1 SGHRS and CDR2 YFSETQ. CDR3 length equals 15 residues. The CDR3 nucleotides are TGCGCCAGCATGACCGGGACTAGCATTGTCTATGAGCAGTTCTTC. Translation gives CASMTGTSIVYEQFF.

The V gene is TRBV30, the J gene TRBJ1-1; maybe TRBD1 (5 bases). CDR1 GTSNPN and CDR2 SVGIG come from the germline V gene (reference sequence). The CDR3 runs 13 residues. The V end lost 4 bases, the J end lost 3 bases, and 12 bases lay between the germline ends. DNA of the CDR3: TGTGCCTGGATCGGTGGGACTTACACTGAAGCTTTCTTT. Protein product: CAWIGGTYTEAFF.

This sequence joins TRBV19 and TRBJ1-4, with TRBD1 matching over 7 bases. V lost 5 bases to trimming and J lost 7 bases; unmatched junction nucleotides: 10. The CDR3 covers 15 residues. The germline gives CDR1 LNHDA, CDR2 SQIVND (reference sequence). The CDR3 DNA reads TGTGCCAGTAGTGCGCGGACAGGTTGGAGTGAAAAACTGTTTTTT. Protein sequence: CASSARTGWSEKLFF. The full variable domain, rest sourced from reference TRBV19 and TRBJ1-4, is DGGITQSPKYLFRKEGQNVTLSCEQNLNHDAMYWYRQDPGQGLRLIYYSQIVNDFQKGDIAEGYSVSREKKESFPLTVTSAQKNPTAFYLCASSARTGWSEKLFFGSGTQLSVL.

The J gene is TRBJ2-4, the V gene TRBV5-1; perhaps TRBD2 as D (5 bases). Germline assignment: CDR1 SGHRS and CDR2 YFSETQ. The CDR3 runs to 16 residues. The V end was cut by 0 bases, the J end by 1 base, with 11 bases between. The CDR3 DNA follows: TGCGCCAGCAGCTTGGACGGCAGAGGGGCCAAAAACATTCAGTACTTC. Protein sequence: CASSLDGRGAKNIQYF.

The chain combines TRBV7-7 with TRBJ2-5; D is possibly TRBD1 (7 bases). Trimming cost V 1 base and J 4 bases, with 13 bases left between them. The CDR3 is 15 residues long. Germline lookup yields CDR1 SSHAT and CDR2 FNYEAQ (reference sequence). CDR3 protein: CASSLGGQGGETQYF. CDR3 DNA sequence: TGTGCCAGCAGCTTAGGGGGCCAGGGGGGAGAGACCCAGTACTTC.

CDR3 nucleotide sequence: TGTGCCAGCAGCCAAGATCTGGGGGCTATCTCGGGCGAGCAGTACTTC. Its protein product is CASSQDLGAISGEQYF. V and J are TRBV4-2 and TRBJ2-7, with D perhaps TRBD1 (6 bases). The CDR3 is 16 amino acids. V was shortened by 0 bases and J by 6 bases, with 18 bases between the two germline ends. Per the germline V gene, CDR1 is LGHNA and CDR2 is YNFKEQ.

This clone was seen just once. The CDR3 is CASSLESGVSYGYTF. CDR3 in DNA: TGCGCCAGCAGCTTGGAGTCAGGGGTCTCTTATGGCTACACCTTC. J is TRBJ1-2 and V is TRBV5-1, with D possibly being TRBD1 (6 bases). Trimming cost V 0 bases and J 5 bases, with 14 bases left between them. Germline V gives CDR1 SGHRS, CDR2 YFSETQ. This CDR3 has 15 amino acids. The full variable domain, in which reference TRBV5-1 and TRBJ1-2 provide the parts outside the CDR3, is KAGVTQTPRYLIKTRGQQVTLSCSPISGHRSVSWYQQTPGQGLQFLFEYFSETQRNKGNFPGRFSGRQFSNSRSEMNVSTLELGDSALYLCASSLESGVSYGYTFGSGTRLTVV.